This TCR beta chain was captured in a study of response to subunit inactivated influenza vaccine. Findings of the study overall: T cells newly recruited by each seasonal influenza vaccination are few, the authors suggested.

With regard to this clonotype: Its antigen is undetermined.

From the RT-PCR reads, TCRdb called clonotypes with MiXCR, one entry per CDR3 protein. The table includes 500,000 to 750,000 distinct CDR3 sequences, 14% detected once. The CDR3 runs 14 residues. Germline V gene sequence: CDR1 DFQATT, CDR2 SNEGSKA (reference sequence). The trim removed 2 bases at V and 4 bases at J, leaving 6 bases unmatched. This sequence originates from a man aged 45-65 years who received an inactivated influenza vaccine. This sequence joins TRBV20-1 and TRBJ2-3; 7 positions agree with TRBD2. The source material was PBMCs from blood, sampled roughly 12 days after vaccination. CDR3 DNA sequence: TGCAGTGCTAGACCGGGACTAACATCAGATACGCAGTATTTT. This sequence encodes CSARPGLTSDTQYF.